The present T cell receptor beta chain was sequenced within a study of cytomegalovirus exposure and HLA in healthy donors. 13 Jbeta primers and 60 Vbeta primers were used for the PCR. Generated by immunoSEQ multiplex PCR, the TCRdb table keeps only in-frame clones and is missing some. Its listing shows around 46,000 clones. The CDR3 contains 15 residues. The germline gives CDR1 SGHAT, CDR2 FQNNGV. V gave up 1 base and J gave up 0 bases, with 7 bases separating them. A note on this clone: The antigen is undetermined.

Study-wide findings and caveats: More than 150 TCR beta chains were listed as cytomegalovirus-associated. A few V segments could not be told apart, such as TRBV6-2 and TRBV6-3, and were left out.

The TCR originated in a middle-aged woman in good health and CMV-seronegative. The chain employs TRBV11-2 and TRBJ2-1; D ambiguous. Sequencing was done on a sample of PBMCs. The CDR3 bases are TGTGCCAGCAGCTTAGCCGGTAGCTCCTACAATGAGCAGTTCTTC. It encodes CASSLAGSSYNEQFF.